This T cell receptor (beta chain) came from a study of blood T cell repertoires in COVID-19 (TCRdb year 2020). With respect to the entire study: Samples from collaborators originated in the United States, Italy and Spain and spanned both the acute and convalescent phases of COVID-19. The prospective study material was composed of cDNA or gDNA derived from T cells, B-cell-depleted T cells, or PBMCs. The dataset comprised deeply sampled blood TCRbeta repertoires from subjects exposed to, actively infected with, or recovered from COVID-19. Samples came from the ongoing ImmuneRACE study (first 160 participants) plus 1,254 subjects from 6 global collaborators. The repertoires were released in a freely available public database meant as a resource for research on the immune response to SARS-CoV-2. Nearly every sample came with metadata listing a de-identified subject ID, COVID-19 status, age in years and sex. HLA class I and class II types, where available, came from metadata supplied by the sample provider rather than from assay-based typing. The paper as a whole reports these results and caveats: The amount of clinical and demographic metadata varied by source and participant and was provided uncurated.

Trimming costs V 2 bases and J 2 bases, and their ends lie 13 bases apart. CDR1 and CDR2 (SNHLY, FYNNEI) derive from the germline V gene. There are 15 amino acids in the CDR3, from cysteine to phenylalanine inclusive. The CDR3 DNA has 45 bases and is translated from base 1. Participants in the prospective study were enrolled through a virtual design, were aged about 18 to 90 years, and lived in approximately 25 United States geographic areas. Cohort assignment in the prospective study relied on participant-reported clinical history from a screening survey and a study questionnaire. Exposed participants had been in contact with someone with a PCR-confirmed or clinician-diagnosed COVID-19 case within 2 weeks of study entry. Mobile phlebotomists in the prospective study collected whole blood, serum and a nasopharyngeal or oropharyngeal swab from every participant. Participants in the prospective study had the option to provide additional blood draws and questionnaires over a roughly two-month period. Before DNA extraction, prospective study blood samples were shipped either frozen or at room temperature.

TCRbeta CDR3 regions were amplified from genomic DNA by means of the immunoSEQ Assay, a bias-controlled multiplex PCR. On the study's bioinformatics: Nucleated cell counts per sample were estimated from amplification of reference gene primers within the assay. To quantify the absolute abundance of each unique TCRbeta CDR3 rearrangement, sequence reads were collapsed and filtered. For each sample, productive Simpson clonality was calculated as the square root of Simpson's diversity index over productive rearrangements. TCRdb carries this immuneACCESS record with in-frame sequences only. Its versions omit some clonotypes, under half of them owing to an unresolved V gene in the studies checked, with the rest unexplained. V and J calls and clone size are copied from that table; D and trimming were computed from the DNA. The sample table holds under 450,000 clones, of which 91% were seen once. In total, the top ten clones hold 0.86% of the sample.

Concerning this clone: The clone's antigen remains unknown. Base qualities are not recorded, but no much larger clone differs from it by a single base.

Recombination linked TRBV2 to TRBJ2-7; a weak D assignment points to TRBD1 (5 bases agree). This sequence originates from a woman aged 40 to 50 who had been exposed to COVID-19. The sample taken for sequencing was PBMCs or T cells enriched from blood (not recorded which). CDR3 sequence: CASSERPGPPYEQYF. The bases are TGTGCCAGCAGTGAAAGGCCAGGGCCCCCCTACGAGCAGTACTTC. Reference TRBV2 and TRBJ2-7 genes cover what lies past the CDR3, so the full variable domain is EPEVTQTPSHQVTQMGQEVILRCVPISNHLYFYWYRQILGQKVEFLVSFYNNEISEKSEIFDDQFSVERPDGSNFTLKIRSTKLEDSAMYFCASSERPGPPYEQYFGPGTRLTVT.